These 30 T cell receptor beta chains came from one sample sequenced in a study of memory CD4+ T cells and cytomegalovirus serostatus. The sort gate was single viable CD3+CD4+CD8-CD45RO+ cells for memory CD4+ T cells. Sequenced by immunoSEQ multiplex PCR; TCRdb stores in-frame clones only, minus some. Among 45,000 to 55,000 clones listed, about 73% were seen once. Sequenced: memory CD4+ T cells from blood. Receptor source: an adult in good health and CMV-seronegative.

This sequence joins TRBV30 and TRBJ1-6; D not resolved. Germline values: CDR1 GTSNPN, CDR2 SVGIG (reference sequence). The CDR3 contains 13 residues. V lost 6 bases to trimming and J lost 10 bases, with 16 bases between them. Here the CDR3 reads CACLLGFGSPLHF. The CDR3 DNA is TGTGCCTGCCTTTTGGGGTTTGGCTCACCCCTCCACTTT.

The chain links TRBV7-9 to TRBJ1-3; D perhaps matches TRBD1 (6 bases). V was trimmed by 4 bases and J by 0 bases, leaving 19 bases between them. The CDR3 length is 18 residues. CDR1 SEHNR and CDR2 FQNEAQ come from the germline V gene (reference sequence). The CDR3 loop reads CASSSPVGASSSGNTIYF. For the CDR3, the DNA is TGTGCCAGCAGCTCCCCGGTGGGGGCCTCGAGCTCTGGAAACACCATATATTTT.

This rearrangement joins TRBV9 to TRBJ2-1; D gene unclear. Trimming removed 4 bases from V and 8 bases from J, with 10 bases in between. Germline V gives CDR1 SGDLS, CDR2 YYNGEE. The CDR3 totals 12 residues. CDR3 sequence: CASSLRWDEQFF. The CDR3 region has the DNA TGTGCCAGCAGCTTAAGATGGGATGAGCAGTTCTTC.

The chain combines TRBV15 with TRBJ1-4, with 10 bases matching TRBD1. J gave up 11 bases and V 2 bases, and 8 bases lay outside the gene matches. CDR1 and CDR2 from the germline V gene are LNHNV and YYDKDF (reference sequence). The length of the CDR3 is 15 residues. The CDR3 sequence: CATSRPGQGLRKLFF. DNA for the CDR3: TGTGCCACCAGCAGACCGGGACAGGGGTTGCGGAAACTGTTTTTT.

This chain links TRBV18 with TRBJ1-5, with D perhaps matching TRBD1 (6 bases). Trimming removed 2 bases at V and 7 bases at J, with 9 bases between. The germline CDR1 and CDR2 sequences are KGHSH and LQKENI. The CDR3 totals 13 residues. The CDR3 region has the DNA TGTGCCAGCTCACCAGGGACAAAGCAGCCCCAGCATTTT. Protein product: CASSPGTKQPQHF.

This clone was seen a single time. The rearrangement links TRBV5-6 to TRBJ2-1; 11 bases align to TRBD2. The J segment lost 5 bases and the V segment lost 4 bases, leaving 5 bases of the junction unmatched. Germline lookup yields CDR1 SGHDT and CDR2 YYEEEE. The CDR3 has 15 amino acids. CDR3 nucleotide sequence: TGTGCCAGCAGCCTAGCGGGAGGTCTTAACAATGAGCAGTTCTTC. Protein product: CASSLAGGLNNEQFF.

This clone has only one observation. The gene calls are TRBV10-3 and TRBJ2-7; 9 bases match TRBD2. The CDR3 sequence is 13 residues long. The V gene end was trimmed by 10 bases and the J gene end by 4 bases; junction bases not matched to a gene: 8. The germline V gene has CDR1 ENHRY and CDR2 SYGVKD. The CDR3 DNA is TGTGCCACCGCGCTAGCGGGAAGTTACGAGCAGTACTTC. Translation: CATALAGSYEQYF.

This sequence joins TRBV6-1 and TRBJ1-1; D uncertain. Germline CDR1 reads MNHNS; CDR2 reads SASEGT. V was shortened by 11 bases and J by 4 bases, with 14 bases between the two germline ends. The CDR3 sequence is 12 residues long. The CDR3 DNA sequence: TGTGCCGGGTCCGAGATGGGCACTGAAGCTTTCTTT. Translating gives CAGSEMGTEAFF.

This chain joins TRBV9 and TRBJ2-1; D unclear. CDR3 length: 13 amino acids. Germline V lookup: CDR1 SGDLS, CDR2 YYNGEE. V was clipped by 4 bases and J by 9 bases, with 14 bases between them. The CDR3 DNA reads as TGTGCCAGCAGCTCCAAGTATTGGGGTGAGCAGTTCTTC. Translated, it gives CASSSKYWGEQFF.

The rearrangement links TRBV4-1 to TRBJ2-3, with 12 bases fitting TRBD2. Germline CDR1 MGHRA, CDR2 YSYEKL. The CDR3 consists of 17 residues. V lost 4 bases, J lost 1 base, and 6 bases stayed unmatched. The CDR3 here is CASSRTSGMGGTDTQYF. The CDR3 DNA sequence: TGCGCCAGCAGCCGGACTAGCGGGATGGGGGGCACAGATACGCAGTATTTT.

The chain combines TRBV27 with TRBJ2-7; no firm D call. From germline, CDR1 is MNHEY and CDR2 SMNVEV (reference sequence). Trimming took off 6 bases at V and 3 bases at J, with 12 bases between the two ends. The length of the CDR3 is 13 residues. The CDR3 bases are TGTGCCAGCAGACCTGACTCGCGCTACGAGCAGTACTTC. It specifies CASRPDSRYEQYF.

In DNA form, the CDR3 reads TGTGCCAGCAGCCGGACTAGCTCCCATGAGCAGTTCTTC. Its protein product is CASSRTSSHEQFF. The chain joins TRBV5-4 to TRBJ2-1; 8 bases line up with TRBD2. CDR1 is SGHNT and CDR2 is YYREEE in the germline V gene (reference sequence). V was clipped by 4 bases and J by 8 bases; unmatched bases: 5. The CDR3 has 13 residues.

The chain joins TRBV11-1 to TRBJ2-1; D may be TRBD1 (5 bases). The CDR3 is 15 amino acids. Trimming left V 1 base short and J 7 bases short, with 14 bases between. Per the germline V gene, CDR1 is SGHAT and CDR2 is FQDESV (reference sequence). CDR3 sequence (DNA): TGTGCCAGCAGCTTAGGGTGGGTCAAGGGGAATGAGCAGTTCTTC. Protein product: CASSLGWVKGNEQFF.

In its sample, this clone was seen once. The chain recombines TRBV11-1 with TRBJ2-1, with 13 bases that match TRBD2. This CDR3 has 16 amino acids. Germline V CDR1 and CDR2: SGHAT, FQDESV (reference sequence). J lost 8 bases, V lost 5 bases, and 9 bases had no gene match. DNA of the CDR3: TGTGCCAGCAGCCCAAGGACTAGCGGGAGAGGAGATGAGCAGTTCTTC. This sequence encodes CASSPRTSGRGDEQFF. The full variable domain, with the rest looked up from reference TRBV11-1 and TRBJ2-1, is EAEVAQSPRYKITEKSQAVAFWCDPISGHATLYWYRQILGQGPELLVQFQDESVVDDSQLPKDRFSAERLKGVDSTLKIQPAELGDSAMYLCASSPRTSGRGDEQFFGPGTRLTVL.

The CDR3 sequence: CASSHSGAAEQYF. In DNA, the CDR3 is TGTGCCAGCAGCCATTCAGGGGCTGCCGAGCAGTACTTC. The chain couples TRBV14 to TRBJ2-7; possible D gene TRBD1, 6 bases. CDR3 length: 13 amino acids. V lost 3 bases to trimming and J lost 6 bases, with 12 bases between them. The germline CDR1 and CDR2 sequences are SGHDN and FVKESK.

The rearrangement joins TRBV6-1 to TRBJ2-5; D perhaps matches TRBD2 (5 bases). CDR3 length: 16 amino acids. The germline V and J ends were trimmed by 0 bases and 3 bases, with 14 bases remaining between them. Germline loops: CDR1 MNHNS, CDR2 SASEGT. This CDR3 is CASSEAVKNGKETQYF. For the CDR3, the DNA is TGTGCCAGCAGTGAAGCAGTTAAAAACGGGAAAGAGACCCAGTACTTC.

J is TRBJ2-6 and V is TRBV28, with D possibly matching TRBD2 (5 bases). CDR3 size: 15 residues. Between the trimmed V and J ends, which lost 5 bases and 2 bases, there was a span of 10 bases. Germline V gives CDR1 MDHEN, CDR2 SYDVKM. CDR3 region: CASSRTSPGANVLTF. The CDR3 DNA sequence: TGTGCCAGCAGTCGCACTAGTCCTGGGGCCAACGTCCTGACTTTC.

This clone turned up a few times. The chain carries TRBV4-2 and TRBJ2-2, with 11 bases that match TRBD1. The junction had 5 bases not matched to a gene; V was cut back by 5 bases and J by 6 bases. The CDR3 totals 15 residues. From germline, CDR1 is LGHNA and CDR2 YNFKEQ. The CDR3 sequence: CASSGRTGGPGELFF. CDR3 DNA sequence: TGTGCCAGCAGCGGTCGGACAGGGGGCCCCGGGGAGCTGTTTTTT.

This chain connects TRBV5-1 to TRBJ1-1; tentative D call: TRBD1 (6 bases). Per germline, CDR1 SGHRS and CDR2 YFSETQ. Trimming stripped 0 bases from V and 1 base from J, with 19 bases between. The CDR3 is 18 residues long. Written as DNA, the CDR3 is TGCGCCAGCAGCTTGGAAGGCAGGGGTTTGGCCGGGAACACTGAAGCTTTCTTT. The encoded protein is CASSLEGRGLAGNTEAFF.

The chain uses TRBV11-2 and TRBJ2-1, with a tentative D call TRBD2 (6 bases). CDR3 length: 15 residues. With 5 bases removed from V and 3 bases from J, the gap between germline ends came to 14 bases. The V gene's germline CDR1 is SGHAT and CDR2 FQNNGV. Here the CDR3 DNA reads TGTGCCAGCAGCCCCCGGTCGGGGGACTACAATGAGCAGTTCTTC. Its translation: CASSPRSGDYNEQFF.

The V gene is TRBV6-6, the J gene TRBJ1-5; 7 bases agree with TRBD1. The CDR3 is 13 amino acids. Germline lookup yields CDR1 MNHNY and CDR2 SVGAGI (reference sequence). Trimming at V came to 7 bases and at J to 4 bases, leaving 4 bases not matched to a gene. For the CDR3, the DNA is TGTGCCAGCAATACAGGGGATAATCAGCCCCAGCATTTT. This gives the protein CASNTGDNQPQHF.

The chain links TRBV19 to TRBJ2-7; 7 bases align to TRBD1. CDR3 length: 13 residues. The trim removed 6 bases at V and 5 bases at J, leaving 7 bases unmatched. Germline V gives CDR1 LNHDA, CDR2 SQIVND (reference sequence). The CDR3 sequence: CASSTGVKDEQYF. As DNA, the CDR3 is TGTGCCAGTAGCACAGGGGTGAAAGACGAGCAGTACTTC.

The chain couples TRBV27 to TRBJ2-7, with a tentative D call TRBD1 (6 bases). The germline gives CDR1 MNHEY, CDR2 SMNVEV (reference sequence). This CDR3 spans 15 amino acids. With 6 bases removed from V and 6 bases from J, the gap between germline ends came to 21 bases. In DNA, the CDR3 is TGTGCCAGCAGCTCAATCGGCAGGGGATTTCGCGAGCAGTACTTC. This encodes CASSSIGRGFREQYF.

The V gene is TRBV19, the J gene TRBJ2-4; D possibly corresponds to TRBD1 (6 bases). V gave up 6 bases and J gave up 8 bases, with 17 bases separating them. The CDR3 covers 14 residues. CDR1 is LNHDA, CDR2 SQIVND, per germline (reference sequence). CDR3 DNA sequence: TGTGCCAGTAGCCGGGGACACGGCCCGGACATTCAGTACTTC. Amino acid sequence: CASSRGHGPDIQYF.

The chain is built from TRBV2 and TRBJ2-1; D is possibly TRBD2 (6 bases). The V end was cut by 2 bases, the J end by 7 bases, with 12 bases between. The CDR3 runs to 14 residues. Germline CDR1 is SNHLY and CDR2 is FYNNEI. In DNA, the CDR3 is TGTGCCAGCAGTGAATTCGGGGGAATTAATGAGCAGTTCTTC. The encoded protein is CASSEFGGINEQFF.

The table lists this clone with a count of one. The chain couples TRBV25-1 to TRBJ2-3, with TRBD2 matching 13 bases. After removal of 5 bases from V and 2 bases from J, the junction contained 7 bases not matched to a gene. There are 17 residues in the CDR3. The germline V gene has CDR1 MGHDK and CDR2 SYGVNS. The CDR3: CASSSRLAGGSTDTQYF. The CDR3 DNA reads as TGTGCCAGCAGTAGTCGACTAGCGGGAGGCTCCACAGATACGCAGTATTTT.

The CDR3 reads CSTQTGMNTEAFF. The CDR3 nucleotides are TGCAGCACCCAGACTGGGATGAACACTGAAGCTTTCTTT. The V and J genes are TRBV29-1 and TRBJ1-1, with no clear D. Trimming stripped 8 bases from V and 0 bases from J, with 13 bases between. Germline V gene data show CDR1 as SQVTM and CDR2 as ANQGSEA. This CDR3 is built from 13 residues.

This clone was seen more than once but under ten times. The chain employs TRBV11-2 and TRBJ2-1; 14 nucleotides match TRBD2. CDR3 length equals 18 residues. The V and J ends lost 5 bases and 8 bases, in that order; junction bases with no gene match: 14. Germline V gives CDR1 SGHAT, CDR2 FQNNGV. The CDR3 nucleotides read TGTGCCAGCAGCGGGCGGGGACTAGCGGGAGCTGGTGGCTATGAGCAGTTCTTC. Residues: CASSGRGLAGAGGYEQFF.

On this clone: A junction end diverges from the germline sequence, so it may reflect a read error. The rearrangement uses TRBV7-7 and TRBJ2-1; D perhaps matches TRBD1 (5 bases). The CDR3 runs to 14 residues. Germline CDR1 and CDR2: SSHAT and FNYEAQ (reference sequence). The CDR3 bases are TGTGCTAGCAGCTTAGGAGCCTCAGGGAATGAGCAGTTCTTC. It yields the protein CASSLGASGNEQFF.

This chain joins TRBV6-5 and TRBJ1-2; D unclear. Germline CDR1 reads MNHEY; CDR2 reads SVGAGI. Deletions cut 10 bases from V and 9 bases from J, with 18 bases between. This CDR3 region has 12 residues. CDR3 amino acids: CATADATGSYTF. DNA for the CDR3: TGTGCCACCGCAGACGCGACCGGGAGCTACACCTTC.